This T cell receptor beta chain was sequenced during a study of vaccination and CD4 T cells after COVID-19. Whole-study context: The stimulus for the cells was overlapping spike peptides derived from SARS-CoV-2, HCoV-NL63, HCoV-OC43 and HCoV-229E. Study results and caveats: Analysis of convalescent patients found that 304 of 307 vaccine-specific clones were spike mono-reactive.

CDR3 length equals 13 residues. Trimming removed 2 bases at V and 1 base at J, with 5 bases between. Germline V gene lookup returns CDR1 MNHEY and CDR2 SVGAGI. Comment on this clonotype: Its antigen is still unknown.

Oncomine TCR Beta short-read sequencing was applied to DNA from cultured CD4+ T cells. TCRdb called the PCR reads again in MiXCR, with one record for every CDR3 protein. The sample has 9,000 to 15,000 distinct CDR3 sequences, 44% seen once; the top ten hold approximately 20%. Indicated treatment: approximately nine-day PBMC culture with coronavirus spike peptide pools or control peptides (ViraFEST assay). Peptide pool stimulation in ViraFEST expanded antigen-specific T cells, whose TCRs were then sequenced. The source of this sequence is a human donor with COVID-19. The specimen was cultured CD4+ T cells from blood. The V gene is TRBV6-5, the J gene TRBJ1-1; D not certain. CDR3 coding DNA: TGTGCCAGCAGTTACATCTGGAACACTGAAGCTTTCTTT. Protein: CASSYIWNTEAFF.